These 5 T cell receptor beta chains share one sample of origin, sequenced in a study of relationships among human T cell subsets. From pooled CD4+ and CD8+ T cells, anti-CD45RA microbeads isolated naive plus transitional cells. From mRNA, alpha and beta CDR3 regions were amplified using semiquantitative ARM-PCR. Tagged nested gene-specific primers were used first, then communal superprimers amplified exponentially. TCRdb reprocessed the multiplex PCR reads with MiXCR, giving one entry per CDR3 protein. This sample has roughly 7,600 distinct CDR3 sequences, with approximately 70% found just once. The sample taken for sequencing was naive and transitional (CD45RA+) T cells sorted from blood. The receptors come from a man aged 35 to 55 in good health.

This clonotype has only one observation. The V and J genes are TRBV30 and TRBJ2-7, with unresolved D. This CDR3 is 12 amino acids long. Germline V gene lookup returns CDR1 GTSNPN and CDR2 SVGIG (reference sequence). V gave up 2 bases and J gave up 7 bases, with 12 bases separating them. CDR3 in amino acids: CAWSPTSVEQYF. In nucleotides, the CDR3 is TGTGCCTGGAGTCCTACGAGCGTTGAGCAGTACTTC.

This clonotype has more than one count but fewer than ten. The CDR3 coding sequence is TGTGCCAGCAGCCCCGGGACAGGGATAGCCTACGAGCAGTACTTC. Protein: CASSPGTGIAYEQYF. V usage is TRBV13 and J usage is TRBJ2-7; 9 positions agree with TRBD1. The J segment lost 2 bases and the V segment lost 5 bases, leaving 7 bases of the junction unmatched. This CDR3 comprises 15 residues. The germline V gene has CDR1 PRHDT and CDR2 FYEKMQ (reference sequence).

A few counts support this clonotype. The chain uses TRBV5-1 and TRBJ2-7; TRBD2 matches at 8 bases. V shed 2 bases, J shed 6 bases, and the junction held 4 bases outside the gene matches. The germline V gene encodes CDR1 SGHRS and CDR2 YFSETQ. CDR3 length: 13 amino acids. CDR3 DNA sequence: TGCGCCAGCAGCTTCTCTAGCGGGCGCGAGCAGTACTTC. Translated: CASSFSSGREQYF.

J is TRBJ1-5 and V is TRBV28; D gene ambiguous. V gave up 2 bases and J gave up 7 bases, with 9 bases separating them. Looked up from germline, CDR1 is MDHEN and CDR2 is SYDVKM. The CDR3 loop spans 13 amino acids. The CDR3 loop reads CASSLAGEQPQHF. The CDR3 DNA is TGTGCCAGCAGTTTAGCAGGAGAACAGCCCCAGCATTTT.

Comments on this clonotype: One end of the junction is discordant with germline, which a read error may explain. The chain joins TRBV18 to TRBJ2-1; 10 nucleotides agree with TRBD1. This CDR3 is 14 amino acids long. Germline-derived CDR1 and CDR2 are KGHSH and LQKENI. DNA of the CDR3: TGTGCCAGCTCATCGGGACAGGGGAAGGTTGAGCAGCTCTTC. Its translation: CASSSGQGKVEQLF.